Listed below are T cell receptor beta chains from one sample, sequenced in a study of blood T cell repertoires in COVID-19. Sequenced by immunoSEQ multiplex PCR; TCRdb stores in-frame clones only, minus some. The repertoire has about 89,000 clones, 75% to 85% of them found once; the top ten carry about a fifth. The material sequenced was peripheral blood. Receptor source: a woman aged 80 or older with acute or convalescent COVID-19. CDR3s leave out the opening cysteine and the closing phenylalanine or tryptophan. Each record gives: CDR3 length, V gene, D gene, J gene, CDR3 protein. The D gene is left open where the match is weak.

CDR3 length: 10; V gene: TRBV12-3/TRBV12-4; D gene: TRBD1; J gene: TRBJ2-7; CDR3 protein: ASRYHRGEQY
CDR3 length: 11; V gene: TRBV5-1; D gene: TRBD1; J gene: TRBJ1-5; CDR3 protein: ASSLNRGQPQH
CDR3 length: 12; V gene: TRBV2; D gene: NA; J gene: TRBJ2-7; CDR3 protein: ASSEVGSWGEQY
CDR3 length: 11; V gene: TRBV12-3/TRBV12-4; D gene: NA; J gene: TRBJ1-3; CDR3 protein: ASSLGGGNTIY
CDR3 length: 13; V gene: TRBV10-3; D gene: TRBD2; J gene: TRBJ2-3; CDR3 protein: AISRLAGITDTQY
CDR3 length: 16; V gene: TRBV3-1/TRBV3-2; D gene: NA; J gene: TRBJ2-7; CDR3 protein: ASSQDRHVQASDYEQY
CDR3 length: 12; V gene: TRBV24-1; D gene: NA; J gene: TRBJ2-5; CDR3 protein: ATTVRAPKETQY
CDR3 length: 12; V gene: TRBV13; D gene: NA; J gene: TRBJ1-4; CDR3 protein: ASSSRQDHEKLF
CDR3 length: 10; V gene: TRBV29-1; D gene: NA; J gene: TRBJ2-5; CDR3 protein: SGSPGEETQY
CDR3 length: 12; V gene: TRBV7-9; D gene: TRBD1; J gene: TRBJ1-6; CDR3 protein: ASSQDRDNSPLH
CDR3 length: 14; V gene: TRBV9; D gene: TRBD1; J gene: TRBJ1-1; CDR3 protein: ASSGAARQGGTEAF
CDR3 length: 12; V gene: TRBV30; D gene: NA; J gene: TRBJ2-7; CDR3 protein: AWSVSRDSYEQY
CDR3 length: 12; V gene: TRBV7-9; D gene: TRBD1; J gene: TRBJ1-6; CDR3 protein: ASSSGQAPRALH
CDR3 length: 13; V gene: TRBV19; D gene: NA; J gene: TRBJ1-4; CDR3 protein: ASSIGGGRNEKLF
CDR3 length: 13; V gene: TRBV3-1/TRBV3-2; D gene: NA; J gene: TRBJ1-2; CDR3 protein: ASSQVAARIYGYT
CDR3 length: 14; V gene: TRBV7-2; D gene: TRBD1; J gene: TRBJ2-6; CDR3 protein: ASSPRQGSGANVLT
CDR3 length: 13; V gene: TRBV7-9; D gene: TRBD1; J gene: TRBJ1-1; CDR3 protein: ASSPHGTGEIEAF
CDR3 length: 13; V gene: TRBV18; D gene: TRBD2; J gene: TRBJ2-3; CDR3 protein: ASSRGRRSTDTQY
CDR3 length: 13; V gene: TRBV10-1; D gene: NA; J gene: TRBJ2-3; CDR3 protein: ASSEAGSDPDTQY
CDR3 length: 16; V gene: TRBV25-1; D gene: TRBD1; J gene: TRBJ1-6; CDR3 protein: ASSPRGRTGRVNSPLH
CDR3 length: 14; V gene: TRBV11-2; D gene: TRBD2; J gene: TRBJ2-3; CDR3 protein: ASSLVYPREVGTQY
CDR3 length: 13; V gene: TRBV5-8; D gene: TRBD1; J gene: TRBJ2-5; CDR3 protein: ASSPRTGVGETQY
CDR3 length: 12; V gene: TRBV5-1; D gene: TRBD1; J gene: TRBJ2-3; CDR3 protein: ASSRTGGTDTQY
CDR3 length: 14; V gene: TRBV18; D gene: TRBD2; J gene: TRBJ2-4; CDR3 protein: ASSPPGGIAKNIQY
CDR3 length: 14; V gene: TRBV19; D gene: TRBD1; J gene: TRBJ2-7; CDR3 protein: ARIDSRTGCSYEQY
CDR3 length: 13; V gene: TRBV19; D gene: NA; J gene: TRBJ2-1; CDR3 protein: ASSIGGLEHNEQF
CDR3 length: 13; V gene: TRBV4-2; D gene: NA; J gene: TRBJ2-7; CDR3 protein: ASSQAQGPLDEQY
CDR3 length: 15; V gene: TRBV19; D gene: NA; J gene: TRBJ1-1; CDR3 protein: ASSTPQQRAIRTEAF
CDR3 length: 13; V gene: TRBV6-2/TRBV6-3; D gene: TRBD1; J gene: TRBJ1-2; CDR3 protein: ASSQTGGAYYGYT
CDR3 length: 14; V gene: TRBV27; D gene: NA; J gene: TRBJ1-4; CDR3 protein: ASSLSKGRFGEKLF
CDR3 length: 13; V gene: TRBV6-5; D gene: TRBD2; J gene: TRBJ2-7; CDR3 protein: ASSPSGGGLYEQY
CDR3 length: 13; V gene: TRBV29-1; D gene: NA; J gene: TRBJ1-4; CDR3 protein: SALTELATNEKLF
CDR3 length: 12; V gene: TRBV2; D gene: NA; J gene: TRBJ1-2; CDR3 protein: AKEGVPGAGGYT
CDR3 length: 14; V gene: TRBV30; D gene: TRBD1; J gene: TRBJ2-2; CDR3 protein: AFSLRGRGPTGELF
CDR3 length: 11; V gene: TRBV5-1; D gene: TRBD1; J gene: TRBJ1-4; CDR3 protein: ASSWGTVEKLF
CDR3 length: 12; V gene: TRBV18; D gene: NA; J gene: TRBJ2-7; CDR3 protein: ASSPSKGSYEQY
CDR3 length: 12; V gene: TRBV18; D gene: NA; J gene: TRBJ2-5; CDR3 protein: ASSPPAGGETQY
CDR3 length: 14; V gene: TRBV10-3; D gene: NA; J gene: TRBJ2-7; CDR3 protein: AISDQPGHLSYEQY
CDR3 length: 15; V gene: TRBV27; D gene: NA; J gene: TRBJ2-6; CDR3 protein: ASSLIRVSAGANVLT
CDR3 length: 11; V gene: TRBV12-3/TRBV12-4; D gene: NA; J gene: TRBJ2-1; CDR3 protein: ASSLDRVDEQF
CDR3 length: 12; V gene: TRBV9; D gene: TRBD1; J gene: TRBJ1-2; CDR3 protein: ASSVLGGSGGYT
CDR3 length: 10; V gene: TRBV7-9; D gene: NA; J gene: TRBJ2-2; CDR3 protein: ARTENTGELF
CDR3 length: 8; V gene: TRBV20-1; D gene: NA; J gene: TRBJ2-3; CDR3 protein: SAVSDTQY
CDR3 length: 12; V gene: TRBV6-5; D gene: TRBD2; J gene: TRBJ2-5; CDR3 protein: ASSRAGGSETQY
CDR3 length: 13; V gene: TRBV19; D gene: NA; J gene: TRBJ1-2; CDR3 protein: ASSIYPRAGYGYT
CDR3 length: 11; V gene: TRBV7-3; D gene: NA; J gene: TRBJ2-1; CDR3 protein: ASSRRGGNEQF
CDR3 length: 12; V gene: TRBV6-6; D gene: NA; J gene: TRBJ2-7; CDR3 protein: ASTPWDNSYEQY
CDR3 length: 12; V gene: TRBV5-1; D gene: NA; J gene: TRBJ2-3; CDR3 protein: ASSLQRSTDTQY
CDR3 length: 18; V gene: TRBV5-4; D gene: TRBD2; J gene: TRBJ2-3; CDR3 protein: ASSFPGGPFIQRSTDTQY
CDR3 length: 15; V gene: TRBV7-2; D gene: NA; J gene: TRBJ2-2; CDR3 protein: ASSRNRSKRGGGELF
CDR3 length: 12; V gene: TRBV28; D gene: NA; J gene: TRBJ1-1; CDR3 protein: ASRTGGWNTEAF
CDR3 length: 10; V gene: TRBV5-8; D gene: NA; J gene: TRBJ1-5; CDR3 protein: ASSTGGRPQH
CDR3 length: 11; V gene: TRBV5-1; D gene: NA; J gene: TRBJ1-1; CDR3 protein: ASQGQMNTEAF